These T cell receptor beta chains were read from a single sample in a study of T cell repertoires in ileal Crohn's disease. Assay: immunoSEQ multiplex PCR; the TCRdb copy retains only in-frame clones and omits some. This table holds roughly 3,200 clones, 69% found once. The sequenced sample was ileal tissue. These receptors were taken from an adult with Crohn's disease. The CDR3 runs from the conserved cysteine through the conserved F or W. A D gene is named only where the DNA matches it firmly. Size is stated for part of the rows, as once, few or many counts, or as a class when the clone is expanded.

D gene: -
clone size: -
V gene: TRBV10-3
J gene: TRBJ1-1
CDR3 protein: CAISPWVMNTEAFF
CDR3 DNA: TGTGCCATCAGTCCCTGGGTCATGAACACTGAAGCTTTCTTT

D gene: -
clone size: -
V gene: TRBV27
J gene: TRBJ1-3
CDR3 protein: CASSMGRGNTIYF
CDR3 DNA: TGTGCCAGCAGTATGGGCCGAGGAAACACCATATATTTT

D gene: -
clone size: -
V gene: TRBV28
J gene: TRBJ1-1
CDR3 protein: CASSRPGPTNTEAFF
CDR3 DNA: TGTGCCAGCAGTCGTCCGGGACCTACGAACACTGAAGCTTTCTTT

D gene: -
clone size: -
V gene: TRBV5-1
J gene: TRBJ2-7
CDR3 protein: CASSARAGLEQYF
CDR3 DNA: TGCGCCAGCAGCGCTCGGGCCGGGTTAGAGCAGTACTTC

D gene: -
clone size: medium-sized
V gene: TRBV12-5
J gene: TRBJ1-2
CDR3 protein: CASGFGYLIPPYGYTF
CDR3 DNA: TGTGCTAGTGGTTTTGGATACCTGATCCCCCCTTATGGCTACACCTTC

D gene: -
clone size: -
V gene: TRBV19
J gene: TRBJ1-5
CDR3 protein: CASSSGRDRRGGQPQHF
CDR3 DNA: TGTGCCAGTAGTAGCGGGCGGGACCGGAGAGGAGGTCAGCCCCAGCATTTT

D gene: -
clone size: large
V gene: TRBV9
J gene: TRBJ1-1
CDR3 protein: CASGPFSPGLNTEAFF
CDR3 DNA: TGTGCCAGTGGCCCGTTCTCTCCGGGCCTCAACACTGAAGCTTTCTTT

D gene: -
clone size: -
V gene: TRBV18
J gene: TRBJ1-1
CDR3 protein: CASSPGVQNTEAFF
CDR3 DNA: TGTGCCAGCTCACCCGGGGTTCAGAACACTGAAGCTTTCTTT

D gene: TRBD1
clone size: -
V gene: TRBV2
J gene: TRBJ2-3
CDR3 protein: CASSSRTGGTDTQYF
CDR3 DNA: TGTGCCAGCAGTTCCAGGACAGGGGGGACAGATACGCAGTATTTT

D gene: -
clone size: -
V gene: TRBV6-6
J gene: TRBJ2-7
CDR3 protein: CASSALPESYEQYF
CDR3 DNA: TGTGCCAGCAGCGCTCTTCCGGAGTCCTACGAGCAGTACTTC

D gene: TRBD1
clone size: -
V gene: TRBV5-1
J gene: TRBJ2-7
CDR3 protein: CASSLRQGQLSYSYEQYF
CDR3 DNA: TGCGCCAGCAGCTTGCGACAGGGCCAACTAAGCTACTCCTACGAGCAGTACTTC

D gene: -
clone size: -
V gene: TRBV30
J gene: TRBJ1-2
CDR3 protein: CAWSPLGYGYTF
CDR3 DNA: TGTGCCTGGAGCCCATTAGGGTATGGCTACACCTTC

D gene: -
clone size: few
V gene: TRBV4-3
J gene: TRBJ1-5
CDR3 protein: CASSPRGAEQPQHF
CDR3 DNA: TGCGCCAGCAGCCCCCGGGGAGCGGAGCAGCCCCAGCATTTT

D gene: -
clone size: -
V gene: TRBV7-9
J gene: TRBJ1-4
CDR3 protein: CASTPRLGGRDEKLFF
CDR3 DNA: TGTGCCAGCACCCCGCGGCTCGGGGGGCGGGATGAAAAACTGTTTTTT

D gene: -
clone size: -
V gene: TRBV28
J gene: TRBJ2-5
CDR3 protein: CASSQGGGETQYF
CDR3 DNA: TGTGCCAGCAGCCAGGGAGGAGGAGAGACCCAGTACTTC

D gene: -
clone size: few
V gene: TRBV30
J gene: TRBJ1-3
CDR3 protein: CAWMVGTSIYF
CDR3 DNA: TGTGCCTGGATGGTCGGGACCTCCATATATTTT

D gene: -
clone size: few
V gene: TRBV11-2
J gene: TRBJ2-1
CDR3 protein: CASSSEGASNNEQFF
CDR3 DNA: TGTGCCAGCAGTTCAGAAGGGGCGTCCAACAATGAGCAGTTCTTC

D gene: -
clone size: -
V gene: TRBV9
J gene: TRBJ2-1
CDR3 protein: CASSLGTGAYNEQFF
CDR3 DNA: TGTGCCAGCAGCCTGGGAACGGGAGCCTACAATGAGCAGTTCTTC

D gene: -
clone size: -
V gene: TRBV19
J gene: TRBJ1-5
CDR3 protein: CASSMKYQPQHF
CDR3 DNA: TGTGCCAGTAGTATGAAATATCAGCCCCAGCATTTT

D gene: -
clone size: -
V gene: TRBV12-2
J gene: TRBJ2-1
CDR3 protein: CASRLDRWGREDEQFF
CDR3 DNA: TGTGCAAGTCGCTTAGATCGATGGGGGCGGGAAGATGAGCAGTTCTTC

D gene: -
clone size: -
V gene: TRBV5-1
J gene: TRBJ1-2
CDR3 protein: CASSSGGSDYGYTF
CDR3 DNA: TGCGCCAGCAGCTCGGGGGGGAGTGACTATGGCTACACCTTC

D gene: -
clone size: few
V gene: TRBV5-8
J gene: TRBJ1-3
CDR3 protein: CASSHPSGNTIYF
CDR3 DNA: TGTGCCAGCAGCCATCCCTCTGGAAACACCATATATTTT

D gene: -
clone size: medium-sized
V gene: TRBV18
J gene: TRBJ2-5
CDR3 protein: CASSPNDVDREYF
CDR3 DNA: TGTGCCAGCTCACCGAATGACGTAGACAGAGAGTACTTC

D gene: -
clone size: few
V gene: TRBV6-5
J gene: TRBJ1-2
CDR3 protein: CASSYGGAYGYTF
CDR3 DNA: TGTGCCAGCAGTTACGGGGGGGCCTATGGCTACACCTTC

D gene: -
clone size: -
V gene: TRBV29-1
J gene: TRBJ1-4
CDR3 protein: CSVDVGAGEKLFF
CDR3 DNA: TGCAGCGTTGACGTGGGGGCGGGTGAAAAACTGTTTTTT

D gene: -
clone size: few
V gene: TRBV25-1
J gene: TRBJ1-4
CDR3 protein: CASSEAGGWEKLFF
CDR3 DNA: TGTGCCAGCAGTGAAGCCGGGGGTTGGGAAAAACTGTTTTTT

D gene: -
clone size: -
V gene: TRBV12-5
J gene: TRBJ1-5
CDR3 protein: CASGFRGNQPQHF
CDR3 DNA: TGTGCTAGTGGTTTCCGAGGCAATCAGCCCCAGCATTTT

D gene: -
clone size: -
V gene: TRBV6-6
J gene: TRBJ2-5
CDR3 protein: CASSSTTETQYF
CDR3 DNA: TGTGCCAGCAGCTCAACAACCGAGACCCAGTACTTC

D gene: -
clone size: -
V gene: TRBV30
J gene: TRBJ1-1
CDR3 protein: CACYNTEAFF
CDR3 DNA: TGTGCCTGTTACAACACTGAAGCTTTCTTT

D gene: TRBD2
clone size: -
V gene: TRBV7-9
J gene: TRBJ2-5
CDR3 protein: CASSLTGREETQYF
CDR3 DNA: TGTGCCAGCAGCCTAACCGGGAGGGAAGAGACCCAGTACTTC

D gene: -
clone size: -
V gene: TRBV29-1
J gene: TRBJ2-1
CDR3 protein: CSDQKGLDEQFF
CDR3 DNA: TGCAGCGACCAAAAGGGACTGGATGAGCAGTTCTTC

D gene: -
clone size: few
V gene: TRBV6-5
J gene: TRBJ2-1
CDR3 protein: CASSSKANEQFF
CDR3 DNA: TGTGCCAGCAGTTCTAAGGCCAATGAGCAGTTCTTC

D gene: -
clone size: -
V gene: TRBV7-8
J gene: TRBJ2-3
CDR3 protein: CASSLVWGDTQYF
CDR3 DNA: TGTGCCAGCAGCTTAGTGTGGGGAGATACGCAGTATTTT

D gene: -
clone size: few
V gene: TRBV5-6
J gene: TRBJ1-1
CDR3 protein: CASSLPGHNTEAFF
CDR3 DNA: TGTGCCAGCAGCTTGCCGGGACATAACACTGAAGCTTTCTTT

D gene: -
clone size: medium-sized
V gene: TRBV7-3
J gene: TRBJ2-1
CDR3 protein: CASSLRAEAFGKGNEQFF
CDR3 DNA: TGTGCCAGCAGCTTAAGAGCAGAGGCCTTCGGGAAAGGGAATGAGCAGTTCTTC

D gene: -
clone size: -
V gene: TRBV4-2
J gene: TRBJ2-1
CDR3 protein: CASSHASLGSYNEQFF
CDR3 DNA: TGTGCCAGCAGCCACGCGTCGTTGGGATCCTACAATGAGCAGTTCTTC

D gene: -
clone size: few
V gene: TRBV7-2
J gene: TRBJ2-3
CDR3 protein: CASSYRTDTQYF
CDR3 DNA: TGTGCCAGCAGCTACCGCACAGATACGCAGTATTTT

D gene: -
clone size: -
V gene: TRBV4-2
J gene: TRBJ1-3
CDR3 protein: CASSPSTGKSGNTIYF
CDR3 DNA: TGTGCCAGCAGCCCATCAACAGGGAAGTCTGGAAACACCATATATTTT

D gene: -
clone size: -
V gene: TRBV11-3
J gene: TRBJ1-1
CDR3 protein: CASSLIRYTEAFF
CDR3 DNA: TGTGCCAGCAGCTTAATTAGGTACACTGAAGCTTTCTTT

D gene: -
clone size: -
V gene: TRBV4-3
J gene: TRBJ2-7
CDR3 protein: CASSQDYPGSSYEQYF
CDR3 DNA: TGCGCCAGCAGCCAAGATTACCCGGGGAGCTCCTACGAGCAGTACTTC

D gene: TRBD1
clone size: once
V gene: TRBV5-1
J gene: TRBJ2-2
CDR3 protein: CASSLTGGIRNTGELFF
CDR3 DNA: TGCGCCAGCAGCTTGACAGGGGGAATACGGAACACCGGGGAGCTGTTTTTT

D gene: -
clone size: -
V gene: TRBV7-9
J gene: TRBJ1-2
CDR3 protein: CASSLVQASGGYTF
CDR3 DNA: TGTGCCAGCAGCTTAGTCCAGGCCTCGGGCGGCTACACCTTC

D gene: -
clone size: -
V gene: TRBV4-2
J gene: TRBJ2-1
CDR3 protein: CASSPLSGMGSEQFF
CDR3 DNA: TGTGCCAGCAGCCCCTTAAGTGGAATGGGAAGTGAGCAGTTCTTC

D gene: TRBD2
clone size: once
V gene: TRBV30
J gene: TRBJ2-5
CDR3 protein: CASWVAGTQETQYF
CDR3 DNA: TGTGCCTCCTGGGTAGCGGGGACCCAAGAGACCCAGTACTTC

D gene: -
clone size: -
V gene: TRBV5-6
J gene: TRBJ1-6
CDR3 protein: CASSLSGWNSPLHF
CDR3 DNA: TGTGCCAGCAGCTTATCGGGGTGGAATTCACCCCTCCACTTT